Described below is a single T cell receptor (beta chain) sequence and its context. In this sample, this clonotype turned up many times. Its antigen target is currently unknown. Per-base quality was not reported, and no clone a single base away is much larger than it. The entry originates in a study of neurological immune-mediated disorders (dated by TCRdb to the late 2010s). Regarding the complete study: Peripheral blood TCR-beta repertoires from HTLV-I-associated myelopathy (HAM/TSP) patients, multiple sclerosis patients and healthy controls were compared by UMI-based sequencing. Alongside PBMC samples, the set of about 100 TCR-beta libraries contained longitudinal samples, technical triplicates, and paired CD4+ and CD8+ T-cell subsets that had been sorted. The cohort comprised 68 subjects: 14 HAM/TSP patients, approximately 34 multiple sclerosis patients and about 20 healthy controls.

The healthy controls were volunteers from blood banks in Maryland, USA. For unsorted PBMC libraries, 2 million PBMCs were used after storage in RNAlater at -80 degrees C until RNA extraction. PBMCs were separated from peripheral blood using Ficoll-Hypaque density gradient centrifugation and then cryopreserved in liquid nitrogen. cDNA synthesis used template-switch 5'RACE with a primer carrying a 10-nucleotide random unique molecular identifier tagging each TCR transcript. Every sequencing run yielded over 180 million TCR-beta sequences covering 15-18 subjects. The RNeasy kit was used for extraction of total RNA. Using the KAPA Real-time Library Amplification kit, TCR-beta VDJ regions were amplified with primers for the TCR constant region and the 5'RACE anchor. A first PCR added sample indexes and Illumina adaptors, after which a second PCR increased the library yield. The roughly 650 bp TCR product was size-selected on a 2% E-gel SizeSelection system after Ampure bead purification. Library quality was checked on a Bioanalyzer, concentration was measured with Qubit, and libraries were quantified with the Kapa Library Quantification kit before pooling. Libraries were sequenced paired-end 2 x 150 bp on an Illumina HiSeq 2500. To increase sequence diversity, roughly 24-32% phiX was spiked into each library pool. Per the original workflow: Quality-filtered reads were processed with the UMI-based MiGEC pipeline, which removed over 80% of raw TCR sequences during error correction. IMGT germline references were used for aligning VDJ genes, and each clonotype was defined as a unique CDR3 amino acid sequence together with its V-J genes. Clonal expansion, Shannon diversity and CDR3 relatedness were evaluated with VDJtools (CalcPairwiseDistances, ClusterSamples), while phylogenetic trees were built in CLCbio workbench. Clones with at least 8 unique UMIs were defined as expanded, with this threshold being based on coefficient-of-variation modelling across technical triplicates. TCRdb applied fastp at Q25 and MiXCR to the public reads, then kept only in-frame beta chains. Every entry covers one CDR3 protein and lists the most common genes and DNA from its rows. The V and J calls follow TCRdb's processing rather than the paper's. The sample table shows tens of thousands of distinct CDR3 sequences, and over 9.5% are seen once. Together, the top ten hold approximately 2% of the sample.

On the study overall, not on this receptor specifically: No identical CDR3 amino acid sequences were shared among expanded clones across subjects, suggesting private TCR-beta repertoires in all groups. TCR clonal expansion was highest in HAM/TSP patients and lowest in MS patients, with MS patients falling below even healthy controls.

The germline V gene encodes CDR1 LGHNA and CDR2 YSLEER. The CDR3 runs 18 residues from the cysteine to the phenylalanine. The read is trimmed to its CDR3 DNA, 54 bases read in frame from base 1. Here V drops 1 base and J drops 0 bases, and the junction holds 9 bases not matched to any gene. The TCR comes from a man aged 60 to 75 in good health. The source material was PBMCs. Recombination linked TRBV4-3 to TRBJ1-3; TRBD1 matches 7 bases in the middle. The nucleotide sequence is given as TGCGCCAGCAGCCAAGCTACAGGGGCCATCCACTCTGGAAACACCATATATTTT. This sequence encodes CASSQATGAIHSGNTIYF.